Listed below are T cell receptor beta chains from one sample, sequenced in a study of T-cell reconstitution after alpha-beta-depleted transplantation in children. TCRdb passed the PCR reads through MiXCR, listing each CDR3 protein once. The sample has 75,000 to 90,000 distinct CDR3 sequences; roughly 15% are singletons. The sequencing here drew on PBMCs, mostly from graft donor cells, taken 180 days after TCRalphabeta/CD19-depleted stem cell transplant. Receptors originate from a male patient between 2 and 15 years old who had a stem cell transplant for acute lymphoblastic leukemia, so the T cells may come from the graft donor. The CDR3 runs from the conserved cysteine through the conserved F or W. D genes are given only for firm matches. Some rows mark clone size as missing; the rest say once, few, many or name a class of expanded clone.

TRBD1,TRBJ2-3,.,TRBV28,15,CASRDRGGITDTQYF,TGTGCCAGTCGGGACAGGGGGGGGATTACAGATACGCAGTATTTT
.,TRBJ2-5,few,TRBV5-1,15,CASSLVGVEGETQYF,TGCGCCAGCAGCTTGGTTGGCGTTGAGGGAGAGACCCAGTACTTC
.,TRBJ1-2,many,TRBV6-5,15,CASSYSRGILTGYTF,TGTGCCAGCAGTTACTCGAGGGGGATTCTAACCGGCTACACCTTC
.,TRBJ2-1,few,TRBV27,16,CASSPHEGPLYNEQFF,TGTGCCAGCAGTCCCCATGAGGGACCCCTATACAATGAGCAGTTCTTC
TRBD1,TRBJ1-5,.,TRBV10-2,19,CASSESPGGFWDSNQPQHF,TGCGCCAGCAGTGAGTCGCCAGGGGGTTTTTGGGATAGCAATCAGCCCCAGCATTTT
TRBD2,TRBJ2-5,.,TRBV20-1,14,CSAVLAGGVETQYF,TGCAGTGCTGTACTAGCGGGAGGGGTGGAGACCCAGTACTTC
.,TRBJ2-3,.,TRBV5-1,14,CASSLGWGGDTQYF,TGCGCCAGCAGCTTGGGATGGGGTGGAGATACGCAGTATTTT
.,TRBJ1-2,few,TRBV5-6,12,CASSLGGAGYTF,TGTGCCAGCTCTTTGGGGGGCGCTGGCTACACCTTC
TRBD1,TRBJ2-7,many,TRBV2,16,CASSELWDRINYEQYF,TGTGCCAGCAGTGAACTATGGGACAGAATCAACTACGAGCAGTACTTC
TRBD1,TRBJ2-4,few,TRBV7-2,17,CASSFRTGQWGRNIQYF,TGTGCCAGCAGTTTCCGGACAGGGCAGTGGGGCAGAAACATTCAGTACTTC
.,TRBJ1-4,.,TRBV7-2,13,CASSLGAGEKLFF,TGTGCCAGCAGCTTAGGAGCGGGGGAAAAACTGTTTTTT
.,TRBJ1-3,few,TRBV7-9,14,CASSSGGSGNTIYF,TGTGCCAGCAGCTCGGGGGGTTCTGGAAACACCATATATTTT
TRBD1,TRBJ2-5,few,TRBV20-1,13,CSARGQGGETQYF,TGCAGTGCTAGGGGACAGGGGGGAGAGACCCAGTACTTC
TRBD1,TRBJ2-5,few,TRBV7-2,15,CASSPRGTGVETQYF,TGTGCCAGCAGCCCGCGGGGGACAGGGGTAGAGACCCAGTACTTC
TRBD2,TRBJ2-7,.,TRBV10-2,15,CASSGESGVSYEQYF,TGCGCCAGCAGTGGAGAGAGCGGGGTTTCCTACGAGCAGTACTTC
.,TRBJ1-2,.,TRBV12-3/TRBV12-4,14,CASSLTPRRGGYTF,TGTGCCAGCAGTTTAACCCCCCGTCGTGGTGGCTACACCTTC
.,TRBJ2-6,few,TRBV27,16,CASSLREGLEANVLTF,TGTGCCAGCAGTCTCCGGGAAGGACTGGAGGCCAACGTCCTGACTTTC
.,TRBJ2-5,.,TRBV29-1,11,CSVRTGETQYF,TGCAGCGTCCGGACGGGAGAGACCCAGTACTTC
.,TRBJ2-2,.,TRBV12-3/TRBV12-4,15,CAISRGAGNTGELFF,TGTGCCATCTCCAGGGGGGCTGGAAACACCGGGGAGCTGTTTTTT
.,TRBJ2-7,few,TRBV3-1,15,CASSLSHQGSLEQYF,TGTGCCAGCAGCTTAAGCCATCAGGGTTCTCTCGAGCAGTACTTC
.,TRBJ2-7,few,TRBV5-4,13,CASSVGTPYEQYF,TGTGCCAGCAGCGTCGGGACTCCCTACGAGCAGTACTTC
.,TRBJ2-7,.,TRBV15,19,CATSRRIPSIRRAGFEQYF,TGTGCCACCAGCAGACGCATCCCCTCGATTCGGAGGGCTGGTTTCGAGCAGTACTTC
.,TRBJ2-7,few,TRBV9,15,CASSVGVGTPYEQYF,TGTGCCAGCAGCGTAGGGGTTGGAACTCCCTACGAGCAGTACTTC
.,TRBJ2-1,few,TRBV6-5,18,CASSYSITTGTPYNEQFF,TGTGCCAGCAGTTACTCCATCACGACAGGCACCCCGTACAATGAGCAGTTCTTC
.,TRBJ2-1,.,TRBV7-9,14,CASTSLRQYNEQFF,TGTGCCAGCACCTCTCTCCGACAGTACAATGAGCAGTTCTTC
TRBD1,TRBJ1-2,few,TRBV5-1,14,CASSVRTGNYGYTF,TGCGCCAGCAGCGTCCGGACAGGGAACTATGGCTACACCTTC
TRBD1,TRBJ2-4,.,TRBV18,16,CASSPTGVIAKNIQYF,TGTGCCAGCTCACCTACAGGGGTTATAGCCAAAAACATTCAGTACTTC
TRBD2,TRBJ2-5,few,TRBV12-3/TRBV12-4,14,CASSPLAGGKTQYF,TGTGCCAGCAGTCCCCTAGCGGGGGGTAAGACCCAGTACTTC
TRBD1,TRBJ2-1,.,TRBV4-3,16,CASSRWGTGLYNEQFF,TGCGCCAGCAGCCGCTGGGGGACAGGGCTCTACAATGAGCAGTTCTTC
.,TRBJ2-6,few,TRBV4-3,19,CASSQGIGGLRSGANVLTF,TGCGCCAGCAGCCAGGGTATCGGCGGGCTCCGCTCTGGGGCCAACGTCCTGACTTTC
TRBD1,TRBJ2-7,.,TRBV5-1,14,CASSLAPGGNEQYF,TGCGCCAGCAGCTTGGCCCCAGGGGGCAACGAGCAGTACTTC
.,TRBJ2-1,few,TRBV7-2,15,CASSLESFLYNEQFF,TGTGCCAGCAGCTTAGAGAGCTTCCTCTACAATGAGCAGTTCTTC
.,TRBJ2-7,.,TRBV7-3,16,CASSLTFAGPWNEQYF,TGTGCCAGCAGCTTAACGTTTGCAGGTCCTTGGAACGAGCAGTACTTC
.,TRBJ1-2,few,TRBV12-3/TRBV12-4,17,CASSFPKGKGGNYGYTF,TGTGCCAGCAGCTTCCCCAAAGGAAAAGGGGGAAACTATGGCTACACCTTC
.,TRBJ1-2,.,TRBV20-1,15,CSARDASGRNYGYTF,TGCAGTGCTAGAGATGCATCGGGGAGGAACTATGGCTACACCTTC
.,TRBJ1-2,many,TRBV7-2,13,CASSFTRSYGYTF,TGTGCCAGCAGCTTCACCCGATCCTATGGCTACACCTTC
.,TRBJ2-2,few,TRBV10-3,15,CAISVVGVNAGELFF,TGTGCCATCAGTGTGGTGGGGGTGAACGCTGGGGAGCTGTTTTTT
.,TRBJ1-4,many,TRBV7-2,12,CASSSHYSELFF,TGTGCCAGCAGTAGCCACTATTCGGAACTGTTTTTT
.,TRBJ2-2,.,TRBV6-1,13,CATLEINTGELFF,TGTGCCACCTTAGAGATCAACACCGGGGAGCTGTTTTTT
.,TRBJ1-6,.,TRBV7-9,15,CASSPDKGRGSPLHF,TGTGCCAGCAGTCCCGACAAGGGCCGGGGGTCACCCCTCCACTTT
.,TRBJ1-3,.,TRBV27,13,CASLPSARNTIYF,TGTGCCAGCCTCCCATCCGCACGGAACACCATATATTTT
TRBD1,TRBJ2-5,few,TRBV4-3,17,CASSHGGNRGWQETQYF,TGCGCCAGCAGCCATGGGGGGAACAGGGGGTGGCAAGAGACCCAGTACTTC
.,TRBJ2-7,few,TRBV20-1,17,CSATPFPGTPLGYEQYF,TGCAGTGCTACGCCTTTCCCCGGGACGCCTTTAGGTTACGAGCAGTACTTC
TRBD1,TRBJ1-2,few,TRBV7-2,16,CASSPRTGGFLYGYTF,TGTGCCAGCAGCCCGCGGACAGGGGGGTTCCTCTATGGCTACACCTTC
.,TRBJ1-5,.,TRBV4-3,14,CASSHDRSDQPLHF,TGCGCCAGCAGCCATGACAGATCCGATCAGCCCCTGCATTTT
.,TRBJ1-2,.,TRBV6-5,12,CASSEGSLGYTF,TGTGCCAGCAGTGAGGGATCCCTCGGCTACACCTTC
.,TRBJ2-1,.,TRBV6-2/TRBV6-3,15,CASNGWRGLYNEQFF,TGTGCCAGCAATGGGTGGAGGGGCCTCTACAATGAGCAGTTCTTC